Listed here are 22 T cell receptor beta chains from one sample, sequenced in a study of T cell responses to AZD1222 COVID-19 vaccine. Assay used: immunoSEQ multiplex PCR; TCRdb lists only in-frame clones, some missing. The table records 55,000 to 70,000 clones, almost 90% of them present only once. This specimen was peripheral blood, taken on day 0 of AZD1222 vaccination. These receptors originate from an adult in good health.

V and J are TRBV12-5 and TRBJ2-7; the match to TRBD1 covers 9 bases. V shed 0 bases and J 0 bases; nucleotides not matched to a gene: 6. The germline gives CDR1 LGHNT, CDR2 FRNRAP. The CDR3 is made up of 17 amino acids. The chain's CDR3 is CASGLVPDRGDSYEQYF. The CDR3 DNA follows: TGTGCTAGTGGTTTGGTACCGGACAGGGGCGACTCCTACGAGCAGTACTTC.

V and J are TRBV27 and TRBJ1-2, with D possibly matching TRBD1 (5 bases). The CDR3 length is 17 residues. Germline V lookup: CDR1 MNHEY, CDR2 SMNVEV (reference sequence). Trimming removed 2 bases at V and 7 bases at J, with 23 bases between. The CDR3, as DNA: TGTGCCAGCAGTTTACAAAAAGGGGTGGGGTTCGCTATTGGCTACACCTTC. Protein product: CASSLQKGVGFAIGYTF.

The CDR3 DNA follows: TGCGCCAGCAGCCCGGACAGTTCCACAGATACGCAGTATTTT. Residues: CASSPDSSTDTQYF. This chain connects TRBV5-1 to TRBJ2-3, with D possibly TRBD1 on 6 matching bases. Per the germline V gene, CDR1 is SGHRS and CDR2 is YFSETQ. The V gene lost 4 bases and the J gene lost 2 bases, with 11 bases spanning the gap. The CDR3 extends over 14 amino acids.

The rearrangement uses TRBV21-1 and TRBJ2-1. TRBV21-1 is annotated as a pseudogene. This CDR3 contains 16 residues. The DNA of the CDR3 is TGTGCCAGCAGCAAAGAGGTGGAGGCGGGGACATGGGAGCAGTTCTTC. It is translated as CASSKEVEAGTWEQFF.

The J gene is TRBJ1-5, the V gene TRBV10-3; TRBD1 agrees at 7 bases. The V segment lost 3 bases and the J segment 7 bases; nucleotides outside the gene matches: 12. The CDR3 consists of 16 residues. CDR1 is ENHRY and CDR2 is SYGVKD in the germline V gene. In DNA, the CDR3 is TGTGCCATCAGTGAACAAGACAGGGTCTATCGCCAGCCCCAGCATTTT. Translation: CAISEQDRVYRQPQHF.

The rearrangement uses TRBV7-9 and TRBJ1-1; 10 bases map to TRBD1. Germline V gives CDR1 SEHNR, CDR2 FQNEAQ (reference sequence). The CDR3 contains 15 residues. The V segment lost 5 bases and the J segment 5 bases; nucleotides outside the gene matches: 8. This CDR3 reads CASSQGDRGGTEAFF. In nucleotides, the CDR3 is TGTGCCAGCAGCCAAGGGGACAGGGGAGGAACTGAAGCTTTCTTT.

V gene TRBV7-9 combines with J gene TRBJ1-6, with a possible D match to TRBD1 (5 bases). There are 14 residues in the CDR3. Trimming pared 7 bases from V and 7 bases from J, leaving 14 bases between. Germline CDR1 and CDR2: SEHNR and FQNEAQ (reference sequence). Here the CDR3 reads CASTPDTTNSPLHF. CDR3 bases: TGTGCCAGCACCCCGGACACCACGAATTCACCCCTCCACTTT.

This chain uses TRBV11-2 with TRBJ2-2; 12 bases align to TRBD2. The V and J ends lost 6 bases and 0 bases, in that order; junction bases with no gene match: 8. Germline V CDR1 and CDR2: SGHAT, FQNNGV. The length of the CDR3 is 18 residues. This chain's CDR3 is CASRRLAGGPSNTGELFF. The CDR3, as DNA: TGTGCCAGCAGGCGCCTAGCGGGAGGGCCCTCGAACACCGGGGAGCTGTTTTTT.

V gene TRBV6-5 combines with J gene TRBJ2-3; 8 positions agree with TRBD2. The germline V gene encodes CDR1 MNHEY and CDR2 SVGAGI. After removal of 7 bases from V and 4 bases from J, the junction contained 10 bases not matched to a gene. This CDR3 is 15 amino acids long. The CDR3 bases are TGTGCCAGCATCAATAGCGGGGTCCTCCCAGATACGCAGTATTTT. Translating it yields CASINSGVLPDTQYF.

This clone was detected only a few times. This rearrangement joins TRBV3-1 (or the pseudogene TRBV3-2) to TRBJ2-2; D is uncertain. The CDR3 runs 14 residues. Germline CDR1 and CDR2: LGHDT and YNNKEL (reference sequence). V was clipped by 2 bases and J by 0 bases, with 4 bases between them. The CDR3 nucleotides read TGTGCCAGCAGCCAACTAGCGAACACCGGGGAGCTGTTTTTT. This translates into CASSQLANTGELFF.

This clone is labeled as medium-sized. The chain recombines TRBV6-4 with TRBJ1-2; D may be TRBD1 (5 bases). Germline values: CDR1 MRHNA, CDR2 SNTAGT. CDR3 size: 13 residues. V lost 2 bases and J 7 bases, leaving 11 bases between the germline ends. The DNA for the CDR3 is TGTGCCAGCAGTGACGGCGAGAGGGGTGGCTACACCTTC. Its protein is CASSDGERGGYTF.

The rearrangement uses TRBV5-1 and TRBJ2-1; the D is unclear. The ends were cut back, 3 bases at V and 0 bases at J, with 7 bases in the middle. CDR1 is SGHRS, CDR2 YFSETQ, per germline. The CDR3 is made up of 14 amino acids. The CDR3 here is CASSSDGSYNEQFF. DNA for the CDR3: TGCGCCAGCAGCTCCGACGGCTCCTACAATGAGCAGTTCTTC.

The genes are TRBV3-1 (or the pseudogene TRBV3-2) and TRBJ1-2; 8 positions match TRBD1. Germline values: CDR1 LGHDT, CDR2 YNNKEL (reference sequence). V lost 1 base, J lost 8 bases, and 12 bases stayed unmatched. The CDR3 spans 16 residues. The DNA of the CDR3 is TGTGCCAGCAGCCAAGGCGTGATTGACAGGGGACTCGGCTACACCTTC. Its protein product is CASSQGVIDRGLGYTF.

The rearrangement joins TRBV19 to TRBJ2-3; tentative D call: TRBD2 (6 bases). CDR3 length: 15 amino acids. The germline V and J ends were trimmed by 6 bases and 4 bases, with 17 bases remaining between them. In germline, CDR1 is LNHDA, CDR2 SQIVND (reference sequence). CDR3 in DNA: TGTGCCAGTAGCCCGGAGGGGAGAGAGTCAGATACGCAGTATTTT. Its protein product is CASSPEGRESDTQYF.

V usage is TRBV28 and J usage is TRBJ2-6; D is uncertain. This CDR3 comprises 14 residues. V was clipped by 7 bases and J by 0 bases, with 7 bases between them. Germline V gene sequence: CDR1 MDHEN, CDR2 SYDVKM. In DNA, the CDR3 is TGTGCCAGCACCCGCCTCTCTGGGGCCAACGTCCTGACTTTC. Its translation: CASTRLSGANVLTF.

This rearrangement joins TRBV18 to TRBJ1-5; D possibly corresponds to TRBD1 (5 bases). Between the trimmed V and J ends, which lost 6 bases and 3 bases, there was a span of 15 bases. CDR3 length: 15 residues. Germline CDR1 is KGHSH and CDR2 is LQKENI. The CDR3 sequence: CASSPTQGDNQPQHF. DNA of the CDR3: TGTGCCAGCTCGCCAACTCAGGGAGACAATCAGCCCCAGCATTTT.

The V gene is TRBV7-9, the J gene TRBJ1-6, with TRBD1 matching 8 bases. Germline lookup yields CDR1 SEHNR and CDR2 FQNEAQ (reference sequence). The CDR3 length is 14 residues. The V and J ends lost 5 bases and 7 bases, in that order; junction bases with no gene match: 4. DNA of the CDR3: TGTGCCAGCAGCACGGGACAGGCGAATTCACCCCTCCACTTT. Protein: CASSTGQANSPLHF.

This chain links TRBV2 with TRBJ1-4, with 8 bases aligning to TRBD1. CDR1 and CDR2 from the germline V gene are SNHLY and FYNNEI. Trimming cost V 6 bases and J 4 bases; bases outside gene matches: 4. This CDR3 has 14 residues. CDR3 in amino acids: CASRKQGVNEKLFF. CDR3 coding DNA: TGTGCCAGCAGAAAACAGGGGGTTAATGAAAAACTGTTTTTT. Drawing the rest from reference TRBV2 and TRBJ1-4, the complete variable domain is EPEVTQTPSHQVTQMGQEVILRCVPISNHLYFYWYRQILGQKVEFLVSFYNNEISEKSEIFDDQFSVERPDGSNFTLKIRSTKLEDSAMYFCASRKQGVNEKLFFGSGTQLSVL.

The chain recombines TRBV19 with TRBJ1-1; no reliable D call. V was cut by 3 bases and J by 4 bases, with 12 bases left in between. Germline loops: CDR1 LNHDA, CDR2 SQIVND (reference sequence). CDR3 length equals 14 residues. The CDR3 reads CASSIKVVGTEAFF. CDR3 bases: TGTGCCAGTAGTATTAAGGTGGTTGGCACTGAAGCTTTCTTT.

This clone has only one observation. V usage is TRBV21-1 and J usage is TRBJ1-1; the table's TRBD1 call for D was not verified on the DNA. TRBV21-1 has pseudogene status. The CDR3 has 16 residues. The CDR3 sequence: CASSKAKDRATTEAFF. CDR3 sequence (DNA): TGTGCCAGCAGCAAAGCTAAGGACAGGGCCACCACTGAAGCTTTCTTT.

This rearrangement joins TRBV24-1 to TRBJ1-1; weak D call: TRBD1 (6 bases). Germline V CDR1 and CDR2: KGHDR, SFDVKD. The V gene lost 5 bases and the J gene lost 4 bases, with 10 bases spanning the gap. The CDR3 runs to 13 residues. The CDR3 loop reads CATSAGAGTEAFF. The CDR3 DNA follows: TGTGCCACCAGTGCAGGGGCGGGCACTGAAGCTTTCTTT.

The J gene is TRBJ1-1, the V gene TRBV7-8, with D unresolved. The length of the CDR3 is 15 residues. V shed 4 bases and J shed 0 bases, with 12 bases lying between them. Germline CDR1 reads SGHVS; CDR2 reads FQNEAQ. The chain's CDR3 is CASSYSGVMNTEAFF. CDR3 coding DNA: TGTGCCAGCAGCTATTCAGGCGTCATGAACACTGAAGCTTTCTTT.